The TCR beta chain under discussion was sequenced for a study of blood T cells in healthy people across ages. Study-level findings and limits: Age brought a roughly linear fall in TCR beta diversity measured per million T cells. The long-lived group displayed more naive CD4+ cells, plus higher diversity, than the aged donors did. There was a strong correlation between TCR beta diversity and naive T cell percentage.

With a J-beta primer mix and a sample-barcoded 5' primer, a second PCR ran about 6 to 11 cycles. One entry per CDR3 protein results from TCRdb running MiXCR on the 5' RACE reads. The sample contains approximately 800,000 distinct CDR3 sequences, about 45% of which appear only once. The CDR3 consists of 16 residues. The germline CDR1 and CDR2 sequences are ENHRY and SYGVKD. The ends were cut back, 4 bases at V and 0 bases at J, with 13 bases in the middle. It was approximately 10 milliliters of peripheral blood that were drawn from each donor. This clonotype was picked up a small number of times. Its target is not known.

Sequencing used blood. This receptor was taken from a man older than 75 in good health. The rearrangement links TRBV10-3 to TRBJ2-1; possible D gene TRBD2, 6 bases. DNA of the CDR3: TGTGCCATCAGTGCCGGGGGAGCTGACTCCTACAATGAGCAGTTCTTC. Translated, it gives CAISAGGADSYNEQFF.